This T cell receptor (beta chain) stems from a study of T cell responses to AZD1222 COVID-19 vaccine. CDR1 SGHDT and CDR2 YYEEEE come from the germline V gene. V shed 0 bases and J shed 10 bases, with 19 bases lying between them. The CDR3 length is 15 residues. Notes on the study in general: Seropositive AZD1222 recipients at baseline numbered only five or six. Donors, mostly white British, included more females; clonal diversity was possibly underestimated. Reports say nearly half of spike-specific TCRs go after unmutated variant regions. Two doses of AZD1222 preceded a rise in Spike-specific TCR breadth and depth.

Method: immunoSEQ multiplex PCR; TCRdb's copy keeps in-frame clones and lacks some. The sample records approximately 200,000 clones, 88% being singletons. In this sample, this clone turned up once. Its specificity is unknown. The rearrangement joins TRBV5-6 to TRBJ1-1; D is possibly TRBD1 (5 bases). Material: peripheral blood, obtained on day 0 of AZD1222 vaccination. The source is an adult in good health. The CDR3 bases are TGTGCCAGCAGCTTGGCAAAACTAGGGGCGCCGGGAGCTTTCTTT. This gives the protein CASSLAKLGAPGAFF.